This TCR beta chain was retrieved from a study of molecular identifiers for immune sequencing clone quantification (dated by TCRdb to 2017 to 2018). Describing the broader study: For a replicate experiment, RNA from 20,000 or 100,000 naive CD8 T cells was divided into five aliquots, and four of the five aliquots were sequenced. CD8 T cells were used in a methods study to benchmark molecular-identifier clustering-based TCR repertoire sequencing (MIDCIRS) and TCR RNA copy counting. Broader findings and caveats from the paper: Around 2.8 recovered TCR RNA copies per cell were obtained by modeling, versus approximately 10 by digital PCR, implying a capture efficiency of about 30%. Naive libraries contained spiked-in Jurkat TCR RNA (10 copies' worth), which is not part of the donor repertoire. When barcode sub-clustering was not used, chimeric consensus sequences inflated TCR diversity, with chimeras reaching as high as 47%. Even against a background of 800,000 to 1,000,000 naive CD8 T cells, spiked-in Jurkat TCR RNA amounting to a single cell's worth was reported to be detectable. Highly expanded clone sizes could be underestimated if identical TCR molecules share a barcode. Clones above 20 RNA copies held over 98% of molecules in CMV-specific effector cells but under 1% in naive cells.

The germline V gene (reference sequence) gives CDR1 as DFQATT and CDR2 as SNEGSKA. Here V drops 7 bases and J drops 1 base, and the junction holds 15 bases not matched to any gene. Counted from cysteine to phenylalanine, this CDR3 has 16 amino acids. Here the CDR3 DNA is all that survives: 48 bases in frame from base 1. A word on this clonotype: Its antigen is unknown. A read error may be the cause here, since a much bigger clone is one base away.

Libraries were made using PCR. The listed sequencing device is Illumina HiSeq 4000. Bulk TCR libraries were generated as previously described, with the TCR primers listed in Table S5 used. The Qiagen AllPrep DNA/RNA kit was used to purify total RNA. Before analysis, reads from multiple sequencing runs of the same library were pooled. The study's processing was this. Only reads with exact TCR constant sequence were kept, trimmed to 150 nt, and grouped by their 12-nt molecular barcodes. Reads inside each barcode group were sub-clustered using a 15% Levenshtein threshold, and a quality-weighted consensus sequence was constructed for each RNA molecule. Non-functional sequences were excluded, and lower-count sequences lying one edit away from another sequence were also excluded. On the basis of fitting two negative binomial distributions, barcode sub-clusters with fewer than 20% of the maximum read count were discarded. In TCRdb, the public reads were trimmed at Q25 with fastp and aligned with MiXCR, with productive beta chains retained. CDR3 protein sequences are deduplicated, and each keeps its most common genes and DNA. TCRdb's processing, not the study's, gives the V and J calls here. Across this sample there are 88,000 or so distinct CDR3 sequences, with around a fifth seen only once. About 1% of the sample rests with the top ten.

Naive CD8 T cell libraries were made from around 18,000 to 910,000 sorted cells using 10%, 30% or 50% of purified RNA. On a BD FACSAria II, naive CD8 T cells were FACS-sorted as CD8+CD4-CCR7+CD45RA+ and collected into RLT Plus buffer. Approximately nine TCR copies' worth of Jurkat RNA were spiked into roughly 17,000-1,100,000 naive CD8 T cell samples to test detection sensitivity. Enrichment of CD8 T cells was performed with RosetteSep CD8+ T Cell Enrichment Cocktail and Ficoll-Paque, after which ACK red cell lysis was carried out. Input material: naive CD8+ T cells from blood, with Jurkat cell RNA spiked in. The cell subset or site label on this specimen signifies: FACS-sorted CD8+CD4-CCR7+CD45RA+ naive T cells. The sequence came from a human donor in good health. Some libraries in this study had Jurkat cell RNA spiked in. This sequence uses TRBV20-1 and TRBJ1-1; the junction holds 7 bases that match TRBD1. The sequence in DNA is TGCAGTGGCAGCCCGGGACAGAGTCTTTGGAACACTGAAGCTTTCTTT. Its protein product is CSGSPGQSLWNTEAFF.